The TCR beta chain under discussion was sequenced for a study of cytomegalovirus exposure and HLA in healthy donors. Study-level findings and limits: A classifier reportedly called cytomegalovirus status with high sensitivity and specificity. Later analysis identified several of the most significant clusters that appeared linked to common viral pathogens.

PCR primers comprised 60 Vbeta and 13 Jbeta primers. Original analysis: Later work found 74 million or so unique TCR beta chains, with some 11 million shared. The table came from immunoSEQ multiplex PCR; TCRdb's copy has only in-frame clones and leaves some out. D and trimming were read from the DNA, whereas the V and J calls and clone size are those reported in that table. The table lists roughly 110,000 clones, nearly 75% of them singletons, with around 5% in the top ten. Turning to this clone: As yet, its antigen is unknown.

The origin of this receptor is a man between 25 and 39 years old in good health and CMV-seropositive. The sequencing input was PBMCs.

In DNA, the CDR3 is TGTGCCATCAGACCCGGACAGGGGGAGACCCAGTACTTC. This translates into CAIRPGQGETQYF. The chain joins TRBV10-3 to TRBJ2-5, with 9 bases lining up with TRBD1. Trimming took 6 bases from V and 5 from J; bases not matched to a gene: 4. Germline assignment: CDR1 ENHRY and CDR2 SYGVKD. The CDR3 runs to 13 residues.